This entry describes one T cell receptor (beta chain). Trimming cost V 3 bases and J 5 bases, with 22 bases left between them. The CDR3 is made up of 17 amino acids. Germline values: CDR1 MNHEY, CDR2 SMNVEV (reference sequence). These data come from a study of blood T cell repertoires in COVID-19. In the study overall: Spain, Italy and the United States supplied samples that represented acute and convalescent COVID-19.

Enrollment of patients from Seattle took place during active infection, with longitudinal follow-up. Original data processing: Quantification of nucleated cells was approximated via reference gene primer amplification. TCRdb's copy holds only in-frame clones and misses some; the assay was immunoSEQ multiplex PCR. The V and J calls and clone size were taken over from that table, and D and trimming were inferred from the DNA. The sample holds around 58,000 clones, about 90% seen once. The sequence was obtained from a woman aged 55-69 years with COVID-19, enrolled during active disease. Sequencing input: peripheral blood. This sequence joins TRBV27 and TRBJ2-5; a possible D gene is TRBD2 (7 bases). CDR3 sequence (DNA): TGTGCCAGCAGTTTCCTACCACCCCTAGGGAGGGGGGAGACCCAGTACTTC. The encoded protein is CASSFLPPLGRGETQYF.